The clone carrying this T cell receptor beta chain was seen only once. Its antigen is currently unknown. The data stem from a study of cytomegalovirus exposure and HLA in healthy donors. Whole-study findings and limits: By HLA locus, TCR association rates varied in a later analysis, with DRB1 showing the most and HLA-C the fewest.

Use of 60 Vbeta and 13 Jbeta primers characterized the PCR. Sequencing was performed with immunoSEQ multiplex PCR; in TCRdb, only in-frame clones are kept and a portion is missing. The profile shows 150,000 to 200,000 clones, 75% to 80% of them singletons. The CDR3 runs to 17 residues. CDR1 SGHDT and CDR2 YYEEEE come from the germline V gene. V lost 10 bases and J 4 bases, leaving 30 bases between the germline ends. The chain carries TRBV5-6 and TRBJ2-7, with D possibly being TRBD2 (5 bases). The origin of this receptor is a woman between 50 and 59 years old in good health and CMV-seropositive. Sequencing was carried out using PBMCs. CDR3 DNA sequence: TGTGCCGGCAACCTGATTTTCGGACTCGTTGAAGGGTACGAGCAGTACTTC. This gives the protein CAGNLIFGLVEGYEQYF.